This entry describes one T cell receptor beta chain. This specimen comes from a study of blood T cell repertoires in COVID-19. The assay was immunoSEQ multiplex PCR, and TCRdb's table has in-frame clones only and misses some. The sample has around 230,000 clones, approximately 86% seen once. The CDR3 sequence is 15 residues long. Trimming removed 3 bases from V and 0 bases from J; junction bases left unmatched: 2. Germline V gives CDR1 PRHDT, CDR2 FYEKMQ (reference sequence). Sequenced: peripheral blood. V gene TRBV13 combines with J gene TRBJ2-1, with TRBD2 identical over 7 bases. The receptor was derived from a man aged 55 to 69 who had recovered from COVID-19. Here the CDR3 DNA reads TGTGCCAGCAGCTTGGGGGGGAACTCCTACAATGAGCAGTTCTTC. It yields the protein CASSLGGNSYNEQFF.